Detailed here is one T cell receptor (beta chain). There are a few counts of this clone. Its antigen specificity is not known. The record has no base qualities; no much larger clone is one base away. The library was produced with the immunoSEQ multiplex PCR assay. A mixture of 60 forward primers for TCR Vbeta segments and 13 reverse primers for TCR Jbeta segments was used in the multiplex PCR. Amplification of the CDR3 region of rearranged TCR beta genes was performed with a multiplex PCR assay on genomic DNA. On the Illumina HiSeq System, the amplified TCR beta libraries were sequenced as 87-base-pair reads. Under the source paper's analysis protocol: A later analysis tallied about 77 million unique TCR beta chains across the 600 to 700 repertoires, and about 10 million of those chains were shared by two or more donors. Raw reads were error-corrected and collapsed into unique sequences by a nearest-neighbor algorithm in which closely related sequences were merged to remove PCR and sequencing errors. V, D and J gene segments were assigned by aligning CDR3 sequences to IMGT reference sequences. For a sequence to be retained, a match of at least six nucleotides was required to both a V gene segment and a J gene segment. A rearrangement was called productive if the CDR3 had no stop codons and remained in frame with V and J, and every other rearrangement was called non-productive. Following IMGT convention, CDR3 was defined as the stretch from the second conserved V-encoded cysteine up to the conserved J-encoded phenylalanine. The earlier analysis of 500 to 600 of the donors excluded sequences that lacked an unambiguous match to a single V gene segment. An earlier analysis of about 590 of the donors classified V segments as functional when productive rearrangements were above 56.7% and as segregating when the standard deviation between donors was above 5%. A statistical classification framework was developed to diagnose cytomegalovirus status using the catalog of TCR beta chain sequences. A later analysis assigned V and J genes by comparing TCR nucleotide sequences with IMGT/GENE-DB human TR gene sequences. The TCRdist pipeline was used in a later analysis to assign CDR3 sequences and most-parsimonious VDJ recombination scenarios. In a later analysis, each TCR beta chain was defined by its CDR3 amino acid sequence together with its V-gene family, and reads lacking a unique V-gene family were excluded. A later analysis removed 450 to 600 highly shared, low-generation-probability nucleotide sequences to deal with suspected cross-contamination and a sequencing artifact. For each public chain, a later analysis derived a clonal expansion index from normalized ranks of inferred template counts within each repertoire. Generation probabilities in a later analysis came from a VDJ recombination model fitted to out-of-frame rearrangements, and those results were checked against IGoR. Hypergeometric tests were used in a later analysis to score TCR-TCR, TCR-HLA and TCR-CMV co-occurrence, with a repertoire-size bias correction applied to the TCR pairs. False discovery rates were estimated in a later analysis by permuting HLA or CMV assignments 20 times. In a later analysis, co-occurring TCRs were grouped with DBSCAN, and TCRdist sequence similarity was added when clustering was performed within HLA-allele-positive subsets. Repertoires with fewer than 30,000 or more than 120,000 public chains, plus five repertoires with anomalous nucleotide sharing, were excluded from co-occurrence clustering. This immuneACCESS table, as held by TCRdb, lists in-frame sequences with V and J called but not all clones. Of the missing ones, under half trace to an unresolved V gene in checked studies; the others have no known cause. V, J and clone size derive from that table, while D and trimming were established from the DNA sequence. The table for this sample lists 100,000 to 150,000 clones; over 8.5% of them were counted only once. Less than 6.5% of the sample rests with the top ten.

These data come from a study of cytomegalovirus exposure and HLA in healthy donors (TCRdb year 2017). Turning to the overall study: According to an earlier analysis of several hundred of the donors, about 180 million T cells yielded over 90 million unique TCR beta sequences and 276 Gb of sequence data. An early release covering roughly 640 HLA-typed donors comprised 300 to 350 gigabases of sequencing data and tens of millions of unique TCR sequences. Typing coverage differed by locus: A, B, C, DRB1 and DQB1 were typed in roughly 629-630 donors, DQA1 in approximately 520, DPA1 in approximately 600, and DPB1 in just under 490. Both class I and class II loci were covered by HLA typing, at four-digit resolution. Using immunosequencing, the study profiled T cell repertoires from some 670 subjects and related those repertoires to cytomegalovirus serostatus. The study was designed to test whether signatures of past pathogen exposure could be identified by cataloging public T cell receptors. Among the approximately 400 genotyped donors, about 85% belonged to the genetic ancestry cluster associated with self-reported Caucasian donors. Donor age, sex, ethnicity and CMV serostatus were compiled together with the repertoire data. Besides the first cohort of approximately 710 subjects, a separate validation cohort made up of over a hundred different subjects was used. Rather than using new phenotypic data, the later analysis identified candidate immune exposures from TCR beta sequences and from how often those sequences occurred across donors. To predict cytomegalovirus infection status, the study combined high-throughput TCR immunosequencing, statistical association of individual TCRs with disease status, and machine learning. In an earlier analysis of over 550 of the donors, high-throughput TCR beta sequencing was used to judge whether each TCR beta V gene segment behaved as functional or pseudogenic. A later analysis re-examined previously published TCR beta repertoires from roughly 720 donors and added high-resolution HLA genotyping to investigate patterns of TCR occurrence. In a later genetic analysis, genome-wide SNP genotypes for about 65% of the roughly 670 donors were used, and that subset was treated as a discovery cohort. Roughly 5 DR-DQ haplotypes were treated as single units for association and clustering because of strong linkage in the cohort. Among roughly 400 genotyped donors of the cohort, an average of around 240,000 unique TCR beta nucleotide sequences were sequenced per donor, about a sixth of them non-productive. All discovery cohort repertoires had been generated on a single sequencing platform. What the study reported, not specific to this receptor: A further reported finding was that TCR beta sequences accurately predicted the HLA-A and HLA-B alleles for most subjects in the first cohort. An earlier analysis of 450 to 750 of the donors showed that most TCR beta V segments appeared in productive rearrangements either about 87% or about 30% of the time, which broadly matched IMGT annotations. Strong co-occurrence of HLA alleles, especially DR and DQ, made assigning TCR associations to individual alleles difficult. A later analysis found that HLA-associated TCR beta chains were more clonally expanded and had lower generation probabilities than equally common non-associated chains. Because some donors lacked HLA typing at each locus, the association tests relied only on the typed subset. In the study, some 180 TCR beta chains were listed as associated with cytomegalovirus. Correlated functional status among segregating V segments might be attributable to linkage disequilibrium, but an unknown experimental factor could not be ruled out. About 15 rarely observed V segments, including chromosome 9 orphons, were excluded from the earlier analysis of a few hundred of the donors because counts were too low. Presence/absence analyses assumed roughly uniform sequencing depth across donors, an assumption that may not hold. A later analysis associated around 16,000 TCR beta sequences with specific HLA alleles at a false discovery rate of 0.05. It was suggested by the authors that the approach could potentially be generalized to other disease states and immunological phenotypes. Compared with the roughly 670-donor mean, donors in an Asian-associated ancestry cluster had fewer N-insertions in productive TCRs, according to a later genetic analysis. Some IMGT-functional V segments, including TRBV6-2 and TRBV6-3, could not be told apart with the 87-base-pair reads, so those segments were excluded. Most CMV-associated TCR beta chains appeared to be HLA-restricted in a later analysis, and the HLA associations seemed to be driven largely by CMV exposure. A group of highly shared sequence variants was considered likely to be a technical artifact of the sequencing pipeline. In this cohort, only TCR beta chains were sequenced, and detectable features were limited by the absence of alpha or paired-chain data. While some public TCRs were present in many individuals, most TCR sequences turned up only very rarely across donors. In a later genetic analysis, a missense DCLRE1C variant was associated with V-gene and J-gene trimming of TCR beta chains, and the association was replicated in an independent cohort. The only immune exposure information available for the cohort was CMV serostatus. In vitro tests confirmed that three of the cytomegalovirus-associated TCR beta chains recognize cytomegalovirus antigens. In a later analysis, the rate of TCR association differed among HLA loci, with DRB1 alleles having the most associated TCRs and HLA-C alleles having the fewest. The classifier was reported to diagnose cytomegalovirus status with high specificity and sensitivity in both the original and validation cohorts. A later analysis reported that several top co-occurrence clusters appeared linked to parvovirus B19, influenza, CMV and Epstein-Barr virus.

The cohort consisted of fewer than 700 healthy bone marrow donors. Cohort members were all nominally healthy when sampled, although unrecorded immune exposures were likely present. The donor was CMV seropositive and was included in the group of approximately 310 seropositive cohort members. A peripheral blood sample was provided by each donor, and peripheral blood mononuclear cells were used for TCR beta sequencing. The Qiagen DNeasy Blood Extraction Kit was used to extract genomic DNA from the blood cell samples. CDR1 and CDR2 (MNHEY, SVGAGI) derive from the germline V gene. At the junction V is shortened by 4 bases and J by 1 base, with 10 bases in between. Reading from cysteine to phenylalanine, the CDR3 counts 15 amino acids. Just the 45-base CDR3 DNA is kept, in frame starting at base 1.

The chain uses TRBV6-5 and TRBJ1-4; the best D guess is TRBD1, with 5 bases matching. Sequencing was carried out using PBMCs. The TCR originated in a woman in her forties in good health and CMV-seropositive. The CDR3 sequence is CASSSLGVTNEKLFF. The DNA reads as follows: TGTGCCAGCAGTTCGTTAGGGGTAACTAATGAAAAACTGTTTTTT.